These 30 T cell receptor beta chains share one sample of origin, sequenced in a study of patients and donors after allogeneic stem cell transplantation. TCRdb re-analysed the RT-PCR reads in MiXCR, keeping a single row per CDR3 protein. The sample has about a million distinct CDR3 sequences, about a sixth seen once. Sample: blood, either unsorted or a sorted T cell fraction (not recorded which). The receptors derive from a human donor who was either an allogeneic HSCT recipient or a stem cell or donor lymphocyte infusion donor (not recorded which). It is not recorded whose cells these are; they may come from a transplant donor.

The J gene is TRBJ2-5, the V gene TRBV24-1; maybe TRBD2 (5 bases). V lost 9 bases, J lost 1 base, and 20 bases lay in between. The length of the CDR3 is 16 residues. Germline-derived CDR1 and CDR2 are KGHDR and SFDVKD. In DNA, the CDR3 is TGTGCCACCCGGAGAGGGAGAGAACCCGTCCAAGAGACCCAGTACTTC. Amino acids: CATRRGREPVQETQYF.

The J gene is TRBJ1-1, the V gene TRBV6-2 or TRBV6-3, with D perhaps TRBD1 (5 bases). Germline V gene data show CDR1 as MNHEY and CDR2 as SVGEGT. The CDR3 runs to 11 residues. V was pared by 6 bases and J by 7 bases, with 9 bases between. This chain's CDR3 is CASRETVEAFF. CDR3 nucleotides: TGTGCCAGCAGGGAGACAGTTGAAGCTTTCTTT.

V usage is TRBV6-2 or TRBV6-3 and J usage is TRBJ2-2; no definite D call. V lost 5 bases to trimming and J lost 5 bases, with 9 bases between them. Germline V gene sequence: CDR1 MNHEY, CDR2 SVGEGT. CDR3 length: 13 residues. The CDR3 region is CASSQTETGELFF. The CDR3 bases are TGTGCCAGCAGTCAGACTGAGACCGGGGAGCTGTTTTTT.

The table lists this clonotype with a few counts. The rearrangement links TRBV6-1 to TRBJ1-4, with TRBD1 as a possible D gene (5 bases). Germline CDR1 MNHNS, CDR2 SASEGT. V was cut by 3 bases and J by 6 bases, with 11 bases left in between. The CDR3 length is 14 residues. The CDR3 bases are TGTGCCAGCAGTGATGGGGGGGGGGATGAAAAACTGTTTTTT. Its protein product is CASSDGGGDEKLFF.

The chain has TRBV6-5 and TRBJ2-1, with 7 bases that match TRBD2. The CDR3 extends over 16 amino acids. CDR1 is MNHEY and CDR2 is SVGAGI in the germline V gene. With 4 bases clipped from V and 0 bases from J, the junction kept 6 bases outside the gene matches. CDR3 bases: TGTGCCAGCAGTTCCTATCTAGCGGCCTCCTACAATGAGCAGTTCTTC. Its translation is CASSSYLAASYNEQFF.

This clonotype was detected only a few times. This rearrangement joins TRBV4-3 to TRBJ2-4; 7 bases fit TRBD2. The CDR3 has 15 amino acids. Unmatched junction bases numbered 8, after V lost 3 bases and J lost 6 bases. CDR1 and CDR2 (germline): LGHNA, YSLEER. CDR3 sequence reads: CASSQDIAGSNIQYF. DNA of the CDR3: TGCGCCAGCAGCCAGGACATAGCGGGTTCAAACATTCAGTACTTC.

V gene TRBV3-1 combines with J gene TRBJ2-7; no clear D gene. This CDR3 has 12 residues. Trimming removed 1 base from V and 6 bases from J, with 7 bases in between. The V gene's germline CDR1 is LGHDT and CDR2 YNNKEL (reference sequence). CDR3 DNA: TGTGCCAGCAGCCAAGTCGAAAGCGAGCAGTACTTC. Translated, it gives CASSQVESEQYF.

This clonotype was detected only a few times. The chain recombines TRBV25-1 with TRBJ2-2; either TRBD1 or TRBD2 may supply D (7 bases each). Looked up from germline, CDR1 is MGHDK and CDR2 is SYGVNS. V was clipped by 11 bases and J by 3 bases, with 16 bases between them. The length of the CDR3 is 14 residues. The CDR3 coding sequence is TGTGCCTCAGGGAGGGGGCGCGACACCGGGGAGCTGTTTTTT. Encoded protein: CASGRGRDTGELFF.

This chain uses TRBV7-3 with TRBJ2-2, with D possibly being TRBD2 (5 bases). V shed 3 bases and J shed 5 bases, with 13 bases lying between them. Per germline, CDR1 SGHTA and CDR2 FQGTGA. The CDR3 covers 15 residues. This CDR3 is CASSFGLGWTGELFF. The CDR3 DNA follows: TGTGCCAGCAGCTTCGGACTGGGTTGGACCGGGGAGCTGTTTTTT.

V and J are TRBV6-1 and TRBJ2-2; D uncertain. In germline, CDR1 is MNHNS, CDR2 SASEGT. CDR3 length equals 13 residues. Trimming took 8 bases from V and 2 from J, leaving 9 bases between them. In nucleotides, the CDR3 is TGTGCCAGCCTCCTCATAAACACCGGGGAGCTGTTTTTT. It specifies CASLLINTGELFF.

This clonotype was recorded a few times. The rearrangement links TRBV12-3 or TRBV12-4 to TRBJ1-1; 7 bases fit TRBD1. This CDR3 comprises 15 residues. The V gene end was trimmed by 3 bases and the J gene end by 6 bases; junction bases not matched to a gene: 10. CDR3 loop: CASSFGPHQGAEAFF. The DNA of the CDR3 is TGTGCCAGCAGTTTCGGGCCTCATCAGGGGGCTGAAGCTTTCTTT.

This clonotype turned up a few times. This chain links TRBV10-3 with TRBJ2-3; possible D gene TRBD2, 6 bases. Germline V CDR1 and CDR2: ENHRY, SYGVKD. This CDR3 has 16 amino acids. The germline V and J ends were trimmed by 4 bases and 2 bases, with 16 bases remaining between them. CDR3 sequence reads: CAISAPPGSITDTQYF. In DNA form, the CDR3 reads TGTGCCATCAGTGCCCCTCCCGGGAGCATCACAGATACGCAGTATTTT.

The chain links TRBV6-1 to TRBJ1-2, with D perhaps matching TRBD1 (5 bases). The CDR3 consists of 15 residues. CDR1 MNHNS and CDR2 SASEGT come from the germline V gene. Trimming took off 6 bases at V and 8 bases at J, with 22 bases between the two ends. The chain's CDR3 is CASSRGGRGRDGYTF. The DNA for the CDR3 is TGTGCCAGCAGCCGGGGGGGGAGGGGTCGGGACGGCTACACCTTC.

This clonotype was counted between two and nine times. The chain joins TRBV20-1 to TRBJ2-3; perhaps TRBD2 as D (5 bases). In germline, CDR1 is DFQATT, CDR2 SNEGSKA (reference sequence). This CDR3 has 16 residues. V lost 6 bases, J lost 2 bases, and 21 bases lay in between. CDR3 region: CSADPGSVGATDTQYF. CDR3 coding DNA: TGCAGTGCGGACCCCGGTTCAGTGGGAGCCACAGATACGCAGTATTTT.

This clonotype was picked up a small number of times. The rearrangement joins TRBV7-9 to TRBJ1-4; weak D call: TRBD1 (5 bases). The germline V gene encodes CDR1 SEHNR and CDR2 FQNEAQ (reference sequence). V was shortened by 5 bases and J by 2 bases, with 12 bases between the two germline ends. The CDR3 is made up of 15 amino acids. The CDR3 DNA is TGTGCCAGCAGCCATCCGGGACCGACTAATGAAAAACTGTTTTTT. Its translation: CASSHPGPTNEKLFF.

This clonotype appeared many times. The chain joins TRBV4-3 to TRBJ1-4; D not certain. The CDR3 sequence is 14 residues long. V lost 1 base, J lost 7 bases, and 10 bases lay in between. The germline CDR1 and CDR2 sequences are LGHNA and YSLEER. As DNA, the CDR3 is TGCGCCAGCAGCCAAGTCTCCTCAAGTGAAAAACTGTTTTTT. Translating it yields CASSQVSSSEKLFF.

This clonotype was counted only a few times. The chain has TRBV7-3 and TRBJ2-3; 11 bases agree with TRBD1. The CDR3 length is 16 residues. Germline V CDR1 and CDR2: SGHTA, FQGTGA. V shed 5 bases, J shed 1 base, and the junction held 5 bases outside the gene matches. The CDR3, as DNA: TGTGCCAGCAGCAAGGACAGGGGGCTTGGCACAGATACGCAGTATTTT. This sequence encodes CASSKDRGLGTDTQYF.

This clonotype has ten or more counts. CDR3: CASSLVGSGEKLFF. The DNA for the CDR3 is TGTGCCAGCAGCTTGGTGGGCAGCGGTGAAAAACTGTTTTTT. The genes are TRBV12-3 or TRBV12-4 and TRBJ1-4; D gene uncertain. V was shortened by 6 bases and J by 7 bases, with 15 bases between the two germline ends. The CDR3 has 14 residues.

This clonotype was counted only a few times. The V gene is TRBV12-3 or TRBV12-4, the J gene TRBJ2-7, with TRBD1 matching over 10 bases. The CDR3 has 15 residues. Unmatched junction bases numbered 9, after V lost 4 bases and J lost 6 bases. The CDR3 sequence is CASSSPGTGVLEQYF. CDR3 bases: TGTGCCAGCAGTTCTCCCGGGACAGGGGTCCTCGAGCAGTACTTC.

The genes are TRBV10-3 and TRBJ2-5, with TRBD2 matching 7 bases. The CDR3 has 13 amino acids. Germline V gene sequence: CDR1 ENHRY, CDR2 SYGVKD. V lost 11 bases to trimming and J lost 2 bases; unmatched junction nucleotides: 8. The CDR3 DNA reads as TGTGCCGTCTCTTATAGCGGGCAAGAGACCCAGTACTTC. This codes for CAVSYSGQETQYF.

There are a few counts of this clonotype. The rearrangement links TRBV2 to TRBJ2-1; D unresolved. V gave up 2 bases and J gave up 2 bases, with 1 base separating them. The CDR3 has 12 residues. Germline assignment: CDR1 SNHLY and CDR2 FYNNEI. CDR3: CASSEPYNEQFF. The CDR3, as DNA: TGTGCCAGCAGTGAACCCTACAATGAGCAGTTCTTC.

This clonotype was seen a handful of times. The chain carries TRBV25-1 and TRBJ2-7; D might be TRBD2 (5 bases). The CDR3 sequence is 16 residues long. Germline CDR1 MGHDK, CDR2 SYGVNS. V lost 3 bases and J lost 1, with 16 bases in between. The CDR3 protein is CASSDGGPSQSYEQYF. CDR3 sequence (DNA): TGTGCCAGCAGTGATGGAGGACCGTCTCAATCCTACGAGCAGTACTTC.

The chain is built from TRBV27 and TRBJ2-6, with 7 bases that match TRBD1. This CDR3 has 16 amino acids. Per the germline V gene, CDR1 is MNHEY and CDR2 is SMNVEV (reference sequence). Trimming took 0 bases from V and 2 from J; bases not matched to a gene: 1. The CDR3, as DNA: TGTGCCAGCAGTTTATCGACAGGGACTGGGGCCAACGTCCTGACTTTC. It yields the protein CASSLSTGTGANVLTF.

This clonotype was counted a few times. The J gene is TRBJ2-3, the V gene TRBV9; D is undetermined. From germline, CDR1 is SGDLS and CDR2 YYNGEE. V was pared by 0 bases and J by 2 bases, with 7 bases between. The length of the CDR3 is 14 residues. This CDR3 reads CASSVVVTTDTQYF. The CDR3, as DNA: TGTGCCAGCAGCGTAGTCGTTACCACAGATACGCAGTATTTT. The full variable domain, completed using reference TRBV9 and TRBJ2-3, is DSGVTQTPKHLITATGQRVTLRCSPRSGDLSVYWYQQSLDQGLQFLIQYYNGEERAKGNILERFSAQQFPDLHSELNLSSLELGDSALYFCASSVVVTTDTQYFGPGTRLTVL.

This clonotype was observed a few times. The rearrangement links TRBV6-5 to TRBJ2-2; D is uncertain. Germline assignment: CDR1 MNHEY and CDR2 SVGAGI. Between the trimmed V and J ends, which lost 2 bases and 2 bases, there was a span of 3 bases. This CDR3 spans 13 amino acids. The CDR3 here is CASSYQNTGELFF. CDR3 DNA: TGTGCCAGCAGTTACCAAAACACCGGGGAGCTGTTTTTT.

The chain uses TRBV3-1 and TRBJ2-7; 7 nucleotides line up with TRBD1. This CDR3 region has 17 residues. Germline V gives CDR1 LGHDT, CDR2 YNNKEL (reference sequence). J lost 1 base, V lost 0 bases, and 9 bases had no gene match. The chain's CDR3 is CASSQDGTARRSYEQYF. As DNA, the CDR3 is TGTGCCAGCAGCCAAGATGGGACAGCCCGCAGATCCTACGAGCAGTACTTC.

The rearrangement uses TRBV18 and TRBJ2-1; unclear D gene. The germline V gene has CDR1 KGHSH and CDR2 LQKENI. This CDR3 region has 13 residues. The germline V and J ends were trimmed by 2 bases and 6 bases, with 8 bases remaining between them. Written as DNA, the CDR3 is TGTGCCAGCTCACCAACTACAGTCAATGAGCAGTTCTTC. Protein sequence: CASSPTTVNEQFF. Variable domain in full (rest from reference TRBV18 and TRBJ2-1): NAGVMQNPRHLVRRRGQEARLRCSPMKGHSHVYWYRQLPEEGLKFMVYLQKENIIDESGMPKERFSAEFPKEGPSILRIQQVVRGDSAAYFCASSPTTVNEQFFGPGTRLTVL.

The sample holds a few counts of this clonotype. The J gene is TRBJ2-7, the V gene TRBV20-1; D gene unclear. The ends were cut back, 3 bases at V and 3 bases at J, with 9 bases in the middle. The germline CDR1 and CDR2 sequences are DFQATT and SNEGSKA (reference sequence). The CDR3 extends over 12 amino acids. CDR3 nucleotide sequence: TGCAGTGCTAGGGAACAGAACTACGAGCAGTACTTC. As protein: CSAREQNYEQYF.

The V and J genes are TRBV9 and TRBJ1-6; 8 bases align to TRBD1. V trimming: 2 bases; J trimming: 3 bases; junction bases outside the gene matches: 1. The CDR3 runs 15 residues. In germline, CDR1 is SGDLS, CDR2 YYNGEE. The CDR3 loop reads CASSVGQGYNSPLHF. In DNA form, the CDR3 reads TGTGCCAGCAGCGTTGGACAGGGCTATAATTCACCCCTCCACTTT. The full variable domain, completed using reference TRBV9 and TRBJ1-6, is DSGVTQTPKHLITATGQRVTLRCSPRSGDLSVYWYQQSLDQGLQFLIQYYNGEERAKGNILERFSAQQFPDLHSELNLSSLELGDSALYFCASSVGQGYNSPLHFGNGTRLTVT.

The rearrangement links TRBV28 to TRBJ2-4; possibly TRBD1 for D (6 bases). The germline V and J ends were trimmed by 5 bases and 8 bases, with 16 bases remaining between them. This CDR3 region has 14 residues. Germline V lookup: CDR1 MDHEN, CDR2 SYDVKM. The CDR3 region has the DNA TGTGCCAGCAGTCAGGGGACCCTCTGGTACATTCAGTACTTC. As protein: CASSQGTLWYIQYF.